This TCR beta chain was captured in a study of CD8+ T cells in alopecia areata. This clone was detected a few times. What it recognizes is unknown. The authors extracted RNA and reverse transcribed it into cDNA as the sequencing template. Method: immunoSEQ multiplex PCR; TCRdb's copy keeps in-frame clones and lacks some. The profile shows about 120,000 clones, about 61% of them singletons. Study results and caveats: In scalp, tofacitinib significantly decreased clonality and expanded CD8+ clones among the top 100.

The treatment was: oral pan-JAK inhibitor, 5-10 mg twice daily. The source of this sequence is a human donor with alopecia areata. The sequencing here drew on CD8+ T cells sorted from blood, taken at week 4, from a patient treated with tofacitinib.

The chain's CDR3 is CASSQDYAHSGNTIYF. In DNA, the CDR3 is TGTGCCAGCAGCCAAGATTACGCTCACTCTGGAAACACCATATATTTT. V is TRBV14 and J is TRBJ1-3; D is unclear. Germline CDR1 and CDR2: SGHDN and FVKESK. This CDR3 spans 16 amino acids. The V end was cut by 0 bases, the J end by 0 bases, with 9 bases between.